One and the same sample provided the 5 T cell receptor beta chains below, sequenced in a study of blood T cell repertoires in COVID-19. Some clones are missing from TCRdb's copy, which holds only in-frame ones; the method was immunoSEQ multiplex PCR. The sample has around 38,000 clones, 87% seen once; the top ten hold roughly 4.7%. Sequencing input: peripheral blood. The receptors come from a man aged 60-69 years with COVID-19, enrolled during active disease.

In DNA form, the CDR3 reads TGTGCCAGCTCGCACTTCGGTAGAGAGGGCTACACCTTC. Its translation is CASSHFGREGYTF. The chain couples TRBV12-3 or TRBV12-4 to TRBJ1-2; D is unclear. The CDR3 runs to 13 residues. V was shortened by 8 bases and J by 8 bases, with 18 bases between the two germline ends.

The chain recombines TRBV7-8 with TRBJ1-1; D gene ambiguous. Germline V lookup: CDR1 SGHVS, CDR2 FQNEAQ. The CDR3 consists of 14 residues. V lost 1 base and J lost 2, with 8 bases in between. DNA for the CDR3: TGTGCCAGCAGCTTAGTCGGGATAAACACTGAAGCTTTCTTT. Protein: CASSLVGINTEAFF.

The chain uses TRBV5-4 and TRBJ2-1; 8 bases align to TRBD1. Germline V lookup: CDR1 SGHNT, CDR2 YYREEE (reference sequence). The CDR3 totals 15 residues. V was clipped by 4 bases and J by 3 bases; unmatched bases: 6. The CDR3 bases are TGTGCCAGCAGCCCAGGGGGCCGCCACTACAATGAGCAGTTCTTC. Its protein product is CASSPGGRHYNEQFF.

DNA of the CDR3: TGTGCCAGCAGCCTTGGATCCCAGGGTGCGTATGGCTACACCTTC. As protein: CASSLGSQGAYGYTF. The chain couples TRBV5-4 to TRBJ1-2; maybe TRBD1 (5 bases). Trimming stripped 4 bases from V and 5 bases from J, with 18 bases between. Germline CDR1 and CDR2: SGHNT and YYREEE (reference sequence). The CDR3 consists of 15 residues.

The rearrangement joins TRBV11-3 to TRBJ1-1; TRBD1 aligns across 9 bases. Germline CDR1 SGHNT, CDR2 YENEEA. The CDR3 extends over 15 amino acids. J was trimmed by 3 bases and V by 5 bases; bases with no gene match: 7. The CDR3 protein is CASSMAQGAHTEAFF. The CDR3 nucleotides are TGTGCCAGCAGCATGGCACAGGGGGCGCACACTGAAGCTTTCTTT.